The sequence of this T cell receptor (beta chain) was determined in a study of blood T cell repertoires in COVID-19. Under the authors' procedure: Nucleated cell number was recorded as an estimate derived from reference gene primer amplification. Using immunoSEQ multiplex PCR, the repertoire was profiled, and TCRdb retains in-frame clones only, with some absent. The V and J calls and clone size come from that table; D and trimming were worked out from the DNA. The sample lists around 400,000 clones, around 87% seen once, with around 9.3% in the top ten. Trimming took 6 bases from V and 9 from J; bases not matched to a gene: 11. Germline V gene lookup returns CDR1 MNHEY and CDR2 SVGAGI. The CDR3 contains 15 residues.

The source is a woman aged 25 to 39 with COVID-19, enrolled during active disease. Source material: peripheral blood. The chain links TRBV6-5 to TRBJ2-1, with 10 bases matching TRBD2. The CDR3 region has the DNA TGTGCCAGCAGGAGGACTAGCGGCTGGGAGGGTGAGCAGTTCTTC. Protein: CASRRTSGWEGEQFF.